These T cell receptor beta chains were read from a single sample in a study of vaccination and CD4 T cells after COVID-19. Their specific antigens are unknown. MiXCR, applied by TCRdb to the PCR reads, yields one record per CDR3 protein. The data contain 15,000 to 17,000 distinct CDR3 sequences, about 40% of them singletons. Sequencing was carried out using cultured CD4+ T cells from blood. These receptors all stem from a human donor with COVID-19. CDR3s include the opening cysteine and the closing phenylalanine or tryptophan. A D gene is named only where the DNA matches it firmly. The size field is filled for only some rows; it gives once, few, many or a size class.

CASSFGGADYGYTF	TGCGCCAGCAGCTTTGGGGGCGCGGACTATGGCTACACCTTC	once	TRBJ1-2	14	TRBV5-1	.
CASKVPGVVAEKLFF	TGTGCCAGCAAGGTGCCGGGGGTCGTGGCTGAAAAACTGTTTTTT	.	TRBJ1-4	15	TRBV28	.
CASSFSTDTQYF	TGTGCCAGCAGCTTTAGCACAGATACGCAGTATTTT	.	TRBJ2-3	12	TRBV11-3	.
CASSSKSIGTDTQYF	TGTGCCAGCAGTTCAAAAAGTATAGGCACAGATACGCAGTATTTT	few	TRBJ2-3	15	TRBV6-5	.
CASSNPQRALTGELFF	TGTGCCAGCAGCAATCCCCAACGTGCCCTCACCGGGGAGCTGTTTTTT	.	TRBJ2-2	16	TRBV12-3/TRBV12-4	.
CASSPGWGTYNEQFF	TGTGCCAGCTCACCCGGGTGGGGGACCTACAATGAGCAGTTCTTC	once	TRBJ2-1	15	TRBV18	.
CASSQGEGGSQETQYF	TGTGCCAGCAGCCAAGGAGAAGGGGGGTCCCAAGAGACCCAGTACTTC	few	TRBJ2-5	16	TRBV7-9	.
CASSPLQGVQGYTF	TGTGCCAGCAGCCCACTCCAGGGGGTACAGGGCTACACCTTC	few	TRBJ1-2	14	TRBV5-4	TRBD1
CASCTGANQPQHF	TGCGCCAGCTGTACAGGGGCGAATCAGCCCCAGCATTTT	.	TRBJ1-5	13	TRBV10-1	TRBD1
CASSHWDIALTDTQYF	TGTGCCAGCAGTCACTGGGACATCGCACTCACAGATACGCAGTATTTT	.	TRBJ2-3	16	TRBV12-3/TRBV12-4	.
CASRMGPDPGASPLHF	TGCGCCAGCAGGATGGGTCCGGACCCCGGGGCTTCACCCCTCCACTTT	once	TRBJ1-6	16	TRBV5-1	.
CASSLDGGGTSPLHF	TGTGCCAGCAGCCTCGACGGGGGGGGTACCTCACCCCTCCACTTT	few	TRBJ1-6	15	TRBV7-8	.
CSARSGDSPLHF	TGCAGTGCTAGGTCCGGGGATTCACCCCTCCACTTT	.	TRBJ1-6	12	TRBV20-1	.
CASSGTKLSYNEQFF	TGTGCCAGCAGTGGGACTAAACTCTCCTACAATGAGCAGTTCTTC	.	TRBJ2-1	15	TRBV25-1	.
CASSLVSTVAFF	TGTGCCAGCAGTTTAGTATCCACGGTAGCTTTCTTT	.	TRBJ1-1	12	TRBV28	.
CASSLDLSGPSLTDTQYF	TGCGCCAGCAGCTTGGACCTATCCGGGCCCAGCCTCACAGATACGCAGTATTTT	.	TRBJ2-3	18	TRBV5-1	.
CSARLAAAKNIQYF	TGCAGTGCTAGACTAGCGGCAGCCAAAAACATTCAGTACTTC	once	TRBJ2-4	14	TRBV20-1	TRBD2
CPTSNSGRGYTF	TGTCCCACCAGTAACTCAGGGCGCGGCTACACCTTC	once	TRBJ1-2	12	TRBV24-1	.
CASSLDGGTGELFF	TGTGCCAGCAGCTTAGATGGGGGAACCGGGGAGCTGTTTTTT	.	TRBJ2-2	14	TRBV11-3	.
CSARGAPGGPGIQYF	TGCAGTGCTAGAGGTGCTCCTGGGGGGCCCGGCATTCAGTACTTC	.	TRBJ2-4	15	TRBV20-1	.
CASSIVGATEQYF	TGTGCCAGTAGTATAGTTGGGGCAACCGAGCAGTACTTC	few	TRBJ2-7	13	TRBV19	.
CASSFRDGNYGYTF	TGTGCCAGCAGCTTCCGGGACGGGAACTATGGCTACACCTTC	.	TRBJ1-2	14	TRBV7-2	.